Listed here are 6 T cell receptor beta chains from one sample, sequenced in a study of blood T cell repertoires in COVID-19. Measured with immunoSEQ multiplex PCR; TCRdb has only the in-frame clones, and not every one. The sample shows more than 150,000 clones, about 77% of them seen only once. The sequenced sample was peripheral blood. The receptors here all came from a woman at least 80 years old with active or convalescent COVID-19.

The gene calls are TRBV15 and TRBJ2-7; TRBD1 agrees at 7 bases. The CDR3 extends over 15 amino acids. Germline CDR1 is LNHNV and CDR2 is YYDKDF (reference sequence). Germline trimming cut 3 bases from V and 2 bases from J; bases unmatched to any gene: 7. CDR3 region: CATSREPGTAYEQYF. Written as DNA, the CDR3 is TGTGCCACCAGCAGGGAACCTGGGACAGCCTACGAGCAGTACTTC. Complete variable domain (other parts from reference TRBV15 and TRBJ2-7): DAMVIQNPRYQVTQFGKPVTLSCSQTLNHNVMYWYQQKSSQAPKLLFHYYDKDFNNEADTPDNFQSRRPNTSFCFLDIRSPGLGDTAMYLCATSREPGTAYEQYFGPGTRLTVT.

The CDR3 DNA is TGTGCCAGCAGCTTAAATCCCAACACGGGGGGGCCGGGCTATGGCTACACCTTC. Translating it yields CASSLNPNTGGPGYGYTF. V and J are TRBV7-9 and TRBJ1-2, with a weak D call TRBD1 (6 bases). CDR3 length: 18 amino acids. Germline V CDR1 and CDR2: SEHNR, FQNEAQ (reference sequence). V lost 2 bases and J 4 bases, leaving 23 bases between the germline ends.

This chain connects TRBV10-3 to TRBJ2-7; TRBD1 is a possible D gene (6 bases). From germline, CDR1 is ENHRY and CDR2 SYGVKD. CDR3 length: 13 amino acids. V dropped 3 bases and J dropped 1 base, with 7 bases sitting between them. The CDR3 coding sequence is TGTGCCATCAGTGACAGGGGATCCTACGAGCAGTACTTC. This encodes CAISDRGSYEQYF.

The chain is built from TRBV7-8 and TRBJ1-1, with D perhaps matching TRBD1 (5 bases). Trimming cost V 5 bases and J 6 bases, with 19 bases left between them. The CDR3 has 15 amino acids. Germline lookup yields CDR1 SGHVS and CDR2 FQNEAQ. This chain's CDR3 is CASSLPAGGSAEAFF. Here the CDR3 DNA reads TGTGCCAGCAGCCTCCCGGCGGGGGGGAGCGCTGAAGCTTTCTTT.

The chain combines TRBV5-6 with TRBJ2-7; perhaps TRBD2 as D (5 bases). Trimming removed 4 bases from V and 7 bases from J, with 12 bases in between. Germline values: CDR1 SGHDT, CDR2 YYEEEE. The CDR3 sequence is 12 residues long. In DNA, the CDR3 is TGTGCCAGCAGCGTACACCGGGGAGAGCAGTACTTC. Its protein product is CASSVHRGEQYF.

The gene calls are TRBV5-6 and TRBJ1-2; 10 nucleotides agree with TRBD1. The CDR3 sequence is 15 residues long. V shed 0 bases and J 2 bases; nucleotides not matched to a gene: 1. Germline V lookup: CDR1 SGHDT, CDR2 YYEEEE. The chain's CDR3 is CASSLGTGGNYGYTF. CDR3 coding DNA: TGTGCCAGCAGCTTGGGGACAGGGGGGAACTATGGCTACACCTTC.